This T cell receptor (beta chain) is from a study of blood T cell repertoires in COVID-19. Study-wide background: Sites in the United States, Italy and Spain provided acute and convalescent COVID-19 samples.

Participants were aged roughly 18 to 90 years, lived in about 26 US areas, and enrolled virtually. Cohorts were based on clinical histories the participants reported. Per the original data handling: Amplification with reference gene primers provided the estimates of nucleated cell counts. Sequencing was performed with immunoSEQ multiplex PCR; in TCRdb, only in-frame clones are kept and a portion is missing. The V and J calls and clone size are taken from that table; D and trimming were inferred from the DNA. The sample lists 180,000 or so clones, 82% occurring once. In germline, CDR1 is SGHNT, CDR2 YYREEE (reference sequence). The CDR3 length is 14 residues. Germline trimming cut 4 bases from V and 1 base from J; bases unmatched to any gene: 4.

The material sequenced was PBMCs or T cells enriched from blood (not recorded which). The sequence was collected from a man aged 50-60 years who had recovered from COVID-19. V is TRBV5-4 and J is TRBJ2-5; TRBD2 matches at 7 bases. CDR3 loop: CASSPRTSQETQYF. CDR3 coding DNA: TGTGCCAGCAGCCCGCGGACTAGCCAAGAGACCCAGTACTTC.